The 31 T cell receptor beta chains below all came from one sample that was sequenced in a study of cytomegalovirus exposure and HLA in healthy donors. The primer mix had 60 Vbeta and 13 Jbeta primers. TCRdb's copy holds only in-frame clones and misses some; the assay was immunoSEQ multiplex PCR. The sample includes more than 95,000 clones, around 60% of them seen just once. Sequencing was carried out using PBMCs. These receptors were taken from a woman aged 40 to 50 in good health and CMV-seropositive.

A word on this clone: In the same sample, other DNA sequences code for this CDR3. The chain uses TRBV4-1 and TRBJ2-3, with D possibly being TRBD2 (5 bases). The V and J ends lost 1 base and 3 bases respectively, with 8 bases between them. Germline CDR1 and CDR2: MGHRA and YSYEKL. The CDR3 covers 14 residues. The CDR3 reads CASSQGRGTDTQYF. The CDR3 nucleotides read TGCGCCAGCAGCCAAGGCCGGGGTACAGATACGCAGTATTTT.

The chain links TRBV5-6 to TRBJ2-1; D not resolved. Germline V gene sequence: CDR1 SGHDT, CDR2 YYEEEE. The CDR3 runs 14 residues. V gave up 3 bases and J gave up 3 bases, with 10 bases separating them. As DNA, the CDR3 is TGTGCCAGCAGCTCTCTCTCCGGCTACAATGAGCAGTTCTTC. It codes for CASSSLSGYNEQFF. Using reference TRBV5-6 and TRBJ2-1 for the parts outside the CDR3, the full variable domain is DAGVTQSPTHLIKTRGQQVTLRCSPKSGHDTVSWYQQALGQGPQFIFQYYEEEERQRGNFPDRFSGHQFPNYSSELNVNALLLGDSALYLCASSSLSGYNEQFFGPGTRLTVL.

V and J are TRBV5-1 and TRBJ1-5; TRBD1 agrees at 9 bases. CDR3 length: 13 amino acids. V trimming: 1 base; J trimming: 7 bases; junction bases outside the gene matches: 0. Germline V gives CDR1 SGHRS, CDR2 YFSETQ. The CDR3 region is CASSLTGGQPQHF. The CDR3 coding sequence is TGCGCCAGCAGCTTGACAGGGGGCCAGCCCCAGCATTTT.

This chain connects TRBV6-1 to TRBJ2-7, with 7 bases that match TRBD1. The V gene's germline CDR1 is MNHNS and CDR2 SASEGT. The V gene end was trimmed by 0 bases and the J gene end by 1 base; junction bases not matched to a gene: 3. The CDR3 runs to 15 residues. CDR3 nucleotides: TGTGCCAGCAGTGAAGCGTGGGACAGATCCTACGAGCAGTACTTC. Encoded protein: CASSEAWDRSYEQYF.

The rearrangement links TRBV5-6 to TRBJ1-1; D is uncertain. V shed 0 bases and J shed 1 base, with 22 bases lying between them. There are 19 residues in the CDR3. In germline, CDR1 is SGHDT, CDR2 YYEEEE. The chain's CDR3 is CASSLGLRVVDGENTEAFF. The CDR3 DNA is TGTGCCAGCAGCTTGGGACTGAGGGTGGTGGACGGGGAGAACACTGAAGCTTTCTTT.

The chain uses TRBV5-6 and TRBJ2-3, with TRBD2 matching over 12 bases. Germline V gene sequence: CDR1 SGHDT, CDR2 YYEEEE. The CDR3 spans 16 residues. The junction had 10 bases not matched to a gene; V was cut back by 5 bases and J by 6 bases. CDR3 in DNA: TGTGCCAGCAGTCGCACTAGCGGGGGGCTTTTGGATACGCAGTATTTT. This encodes CASSRTSGGLLDTQYF.

The rearrangement joins TRBV7-2 to TRBJ2-3; TRBD1 matches at 7 bases. J gave up 1 base and V 5 bases, and 6 bases lay outside the gene matches. This CDR3 has 15 amino acids. Germline values: CDR1 SGHTA, CDR2 FQGNSA. The CDR3, as DNA: TGTGCCAGCAGCGCAAGACAGGGTCGCACAGATACGCAGTATTTT. It specifies CASSARQGRTDTQYF. Full variable domain (rest looked up from reference TRBV7-2 and TRBJ2-3): GAGVSQSPSNKVTEKGKDVELRCDPISGHTALYWYRQSLGQGLEFLIYFQGNSAPDKSGLPSDRFSAERTGGSVSTLTIQRTQQEDSAVYLCASSARQGRTDTQYFGPGTRLTVL.

This clone occurred a few times. The V gene is TRBV11-1, the J gene TRBJ2-1, with 7 nucleotides matching TRBD2. The CDR3 is 12 amino acids. Trimming cost V 4 bases and J 10 bases; bases outside gene matches: 4. Germline V gene sequence: CDR1 SGHAT, CDR2 FQDESV (reference sequence). The CDR3 DNA is TGTGCCAGCAGCTCCAGGGAGGGAGAGCAGTTCTTC. Translation: CASSSREGEQFF.

This clone was seen only a few times. The rearrangement joins TRBV12-5 to TRBJ2-1; D remains ambiguous. Trimming left V 9 bases short and J 9 bases short, with 9 bases between. This CDR3 is 10 amino acids long. CDR1 and CDR2 from the germline V gene are LGHNT and FRNRAP. The CDR3 here is CASPSGEQFF. CDR3 DNA: TGTGCTAGCCCCTCGGGTGAGCAGTTCTTC.

The J gene is TRBJ2-3, the V gene TRBV9; D might be TRBD2 (5 bases). Trimming left V 0 bases short and J 2 bases short, with 13 bases between. Germline values: CDR1 SGDLS, CDR2 YYNGEE. The CDR3 runs 16 residues. For the CDR3, the DNA is TGTGCCAGCAGCGTAGGAAACAGCGGCAACACAGATACGCAGTATTTT. It translates to CASSVGNSGNTDTQYF.

This chain's CDR3 is CASSNRQGGNSPLHF. The CDR3 nucleotides read TGTGCCAGCAGCAACCGACAGGGTGGGAATTCACCCCTCCACTTT. V and J are TRBV7-2 and TRBJ1-6, with 7 bases that match TRBD1. V was pared by 5 bases and J by 7 bases, with 8 bases of the junction left unmatched. Germline V gene lookup returns CDR1 SGHTA and CDR2 FQGNSA. This CDR3 region has 15 residues. Full variable domain (remainder filled in from reference TRBV7-2 and TRBJ1-6): GAGVSQSPSNKVTEKGKDVELRCDPISGHTALYWYRQSLGQGLEFLIYFQGNSAPDKSGLPSDRFSAERTGGSVSTLTIQRTQQEDSAVYLCASSNRQGGNSPLHFGNGTRLTVT.

The rearrangement uses TRBV9 and TRBJ2-1, with D unclear. Germline values: CDR1 SGDLS, CDR2 YYNGEE. The CDR3 consists of 13 residues. V was shortened by 4 bases and J by 4 bases, with 9 bases between the two germline ends. This CDR3 reads CASSSDLYNEQFF. The CDR3 coding sequence is TGTGCCAGCAGCTCAGACTTGTACAATGAGCAGTTCTTC. The full variable domain, completed using reference TRBV9 and TRBJ2-1, is DSGVTQTPKHLITATGQRVTLRCSPRSGDLSVYWYQQSLDQGLQFLIQYYNGEERAKGNILERFSAQQFPDLHSELNLSSLELGDSALYFCASSSDLYNEQFFGPGTRLTVL.

This clone was detected a few times. This rearrangement joins TRBV7-9 to TRBJ2-1, with TRBD2 matching over 7 bases. The germline gives CDR1 SEHNR, CDR2 FQNEAQ (reference sequence). The V and J ends lost 5 bases and 5 bases, in that order; junction bases with no gene match: 12. This CDR3 spans 16 amino acids. The CDR3 nucleotides read TGTGCCAGCAGCCTCTACCGTAGCGGGTCGAACAATGAGCAGTTCTTC. Translation gives CASSLYRSGSNNEQFF.

This chain uses TRBV7-2 with TRBJ2-7; TRBD1 agrees at 10 bases. CDR1 and CDR2 (germline): SGHTA, FQGNSA. V shed 0 bases and J 7 bases; nucleotides not matched to a gene: 6. The CDR3 loop spans 15 amino acids. The CDR3 coding sequence is TGTGCCAGCAGCTTAGCCGGGACAGGGGCTTGGGAGCAGTACTTC. As protein: CASSLAGTGAWEQYF.

This rearrangement joins TRBV28 to TRBJ2-4; 8 bases agree with TRBD2. V was pared by 2 bases and J by 3 bases, with 9 bases of the junction left unmatched. The CDR3 has 17 amino acids. Germline loops: CDR1 MDHEN, CDR2 SYDVKM. The CDR3 loop reads CASSLIVRGGLKNIQYF. The CDR3 DNA is TGTGCCAGCAGTTTAATCGTTCGCGGGGGGCTCAAAAACATTCAGTACTTC. Looking up the rest from reference TRBV28 and TRBJ2-4 gives the full variable domain: DVKVTQSSRYLVKRTGEKVFLECVQDMDHENMFWYRQDPGLGLRLIYFSYDVKMKEKGDIPEGYSVSREKKERFSLILESASTNQTSMYLCASSLIVRGGLKNIQYFGAGTRLSVL.

The V call is TRBV10-3, the J call TRBJ2-5; a possible D gene is TRBD2 (7 bases). V was clipped by 10 bases and J by 4 bases, with 28 bases between them. This CDR3 comprises 17 residues. From germline, CDR1 is ENHRY and CDR2 SYGVKD. CDR3 coding DNA: TGTGCCACACCCTGGCTTTGGGGGGGGCCCGGGGGAGAGACCCAGTACTTC. This gives the protein CATPWLWGGPGGETQYF.

This chain uses TRBV28 with TRBJ1-4; no reliable D call. The CDR3 sequence is 14 residues long. Per germline, CDR1 MDHEN and CDR2 SYDVKM. The germline V and J ends were trimmed by 10 bases and 5 bases, with 17 bases remaining between them. CDR3 sequence reads: CATLETVTNEKLFF. DNA for the CDR3: TGTGCCACCCTAGAGACGGTTACAAATGAAAAACTGTTTTTT. Drawing the rest from reference TRBV28 and TRBJ1-4, the complete variable domain is DVKVTQSSRYLVKRTGEKVFLECVQDMDHENMFWYRQDPGLGLRLIYFSYDVKMKEKGDIPEGYSVSREKKERFSLILESASTNQTSMYLCATLETVTNEKLFFGSGTQLSVL.

The CDR3 sequence is CASSPGVREQFF. The CDR3 bases are TGTGCCAGCAGCCCAGGGGTTCGAGAGCAGTTCTTC. The rearrangement uses TRBV28 and TRBJ2-1; tentatively, D is TRBD1 (6 bases). The CDR3 is 12 residues long. V lost 6 bases and J 10 bases, leaving 13 bases between the germline ends. The V gene's germline CDR1 is MDHEN and CDR2 SYDVKM.

The rearrangement links TRBV9 to TRBJ2-2; 9 positions match TRBD2. This CDR3 comprises 18 residues. V gave up 0 bases and J gave up 0 bases; unmatched junction bases: 6. In germline, CDR1 is SGDLS, CDR2 YYNGEE. The CDR3: CASSVVGSGSPNTGELFF. Written as DNA, the CDR3 is TGTGCCAGCAGCGTAGTGGGTAGCGGGAGCCCGAACACCGGGGAGCTGTTTTTT.

Of note for this clone: An end of the junction does not agree with germline; a read error may underlie this. The gene calls are TRBV7-7 and TRBJ2-3; a possible D gene is TRBD2 (7 bases). The CDR3 totals 15 residues. Looked up from germline, CDR1 is SSHAT and CDR2 is FNYEAQ (reference sequence). CDR3: CASSHRDGRTDTQYF. The CDR3 DNA reads as TGCGCCAGCAGCCACAGGGACGGGAGGACAGATACGCAGTATTTT.

This clone has only a few counts. The rearrangement links TRBV5-1 to TRBJ1-1; D not certain. The germline gives CDR1 SGHRS, CDR2 YFSETQ. The CDR3 loop spans 14 amino acids. Trimming left V 2 bases short and J 3 bases short, with 11 bases between. CDR3 in amino acids: CASSFEGLYTEAFF. The CDR3 nucleotides read TGCGCCAGCAGCTTTGAGGGTCTCTACACTGAAGCTTTCTTT.

Only a few counts were recorded for this clone. The chain has TRBV7-3 and TRBJ2-3, with D possibly matching TRBD2 (5 bases). Germline V gene lookup returns CDR1 SGHTA and CDR2 FQGTGA. The CDR3 length is 19 residues. The germline V and J ends were trimmed by 5 bases and 1 base, with 25 bases remaining between them. CDR3 sequence: CASSRTRTASGPGTDTQYF. DNA for the CDR3: TGTGCCAGCAGCCGCACGAGGACTGCCTCGGGTCCGGGCACAGATACGCAGTATTTT.

This clone turned up a few times. V is TRBV19 and J is TRBJ2-7; 8 bases align to TRBD1. This CDR3 contains 15 residues. Germline V CDR1 and CDR2: LNHDA, SQIVND (reference sequence). V gave up 3 bases and J gave up 3 bases; unmatched junction bases: 7. The CDR3 sequence: CASSMQDREFYEQYF. In nucleotides, the CDR3 is TGTGCCAGTAGTATGCAGGACAGGGAGTTCTACGAGCAGTACTTC. Variable domain in full (rest from reference TRBV19 and TRBJ2-7): DGGITQSPKYLFRKEGQNVTLSCEQNLNHDAMYWYRQDPGQGLRLIYYSQIVNDFQKGDIAEGYSVSREKKESFPLTVTSAQKNPTAFYLCASSMQDREFYEQYFGPGTRLTVT.

This chain links TRBV11-1 with TRBJ2-7, with 11 bases that match TRBD2. Germline CDR1 SGHAT, CDR2 FQDESV (reference sequence). The CDR3 is 15 amino acids. Trimming at V came to 2 bases and at J to 3 bases, leaving 3 bases not matched to a gene. The CDR3: CASSLKTSGSYEQYF. The CDR3 DNA follows: TGTGCCAGCAGCTTAAAAACTAGCGGGAGCTACGAGCAGTACTTC.

The chain recombines TRBV10-3 with TRBJ1-1; a possible D gene is TRBD1 (5 bases). V dropped 4 bases and J dropped 4 bases, with 16 bases sitting between them. The germline CDR1 and CDR2 sequences are ENHRY and SYGVKD. The CDR3 is 15 amino acids. The CDR3 spells CAISVLGGSVTEAFF. CDR3 nucleotides: TGTGCCATCAGTGTCTTGGGGGGAAGCGTCACTGAAGCTTTCTTT.

The rearrangement joins TRBV7-3 to TRBJ1-2, with 7 nucleotides matching TRBD1. The V and J ends lost 5 bases and 0 bases, in that order; junction bases with no gene match: 9. Germline assignment: CDR1 SGHTA and CDR2 FQGTGA. The CDR3 consists of 16 residues. The CDR3 here is CASSPGGQNSNYGYTF. The CDR3, as DNA: TGTGCCAGCAGCCCAGGGGGACAGAATTCTAACTATGGCTACACCTTC.

The V gene is TRBV4-1, the J gene TRBJ2-7; D possibly corresponds to TRBD2 (6 bases). CDR3 size: 13 residues. V lost 3 bases, J lost 4 bases, and 10 bases lay in between. CDR1 is MGHRA and CDR2 is YSYEKL in the germline V gene. The CDR3 loop is CASSQQLAYEQYF. CDR3 bases: TGCGCCAGCAGCCAGCAACTAGCTTACGAGCAGTACTTC.

This chain joins TRBV6-1 and TRBJ2-1, with D possibly matching TRBD2 (6 bases). Germline CDR1 is MNHNS and CDR2 is SASEGT. The CDR3 has 15 residues. Trimming cost V 3 bases and J 11 bases, with 20 bases left between them. The CDR3 loop reads CASSEPQRGLRKQFF. The DNA for the CDR3 is TGTGCCAGCAGTGAGCCTCAACGGGGGTTGCGAAAGCAGTTCTTC.

The CDR3 protein is CASRRQGSGNTIYF. The CDR3 bases are TGTGCCAGCAGGAGGCAGGGCTCTGGAAACACCATATATTTT. This rearrangement joins TRBV5-6 to TRBJ1-3; D might be TRBD1 (5 bases). Germline loops: CDR1 SGHDT, CDR2 YYEEEE. The V end was cut by 5 bases, the J end by 0 bases, with 9 bases between. The CDR3 covers 14 residues.

The V and J genes are TRBV4-1 and TRBJ1-5; a weak D match, TRBD1 (6 bases). V was pared by 3 bases and J by 2 bases, with 17 bases between. Germline V CDR1 and CDR2: MGHRA, YSYEKL. The CDR3 is 17 amino acids. The CDR3 is CASSHFPWRQGNQPQHF. The CDR3 DNA follows: TGCGCCAGCAGCCATTTCCCGTGGAGACAGGGCAATCAGCCCCAGCATTTT.

This clone was counted a few times. The chain uses TRBV11-1 and TRBJ2-3, with D perhaps matching TRBD1 (5 bases). The germline gives CDR1 SGHAT, CDR2 FQDESV (reference sequence). Trimming shortened V by 5 bases and J by 4 bases, and 13 bases separated the two germline ends. This CDR3 region has 14 residues. The CDR3 sequence: CASSLRVHSDTQYF. The CDR3 nucleotides read TGTGCCAGCAGCCTCAGGGTTCATTCAGATACGCAGTATTTT. Complete variable domain (other parts from reference TRBV11-1 and TRBJ2-3): EAEVAQSPRYKITEKSQAVAFWCDPISGHATLYWYRQILGQGPELLVQFQDESVVDDSQLPKDRFSAERLKGVDSTLKIQPAELGDSAMYLCASSLRVHSDTQYFGPGTRLTVL.